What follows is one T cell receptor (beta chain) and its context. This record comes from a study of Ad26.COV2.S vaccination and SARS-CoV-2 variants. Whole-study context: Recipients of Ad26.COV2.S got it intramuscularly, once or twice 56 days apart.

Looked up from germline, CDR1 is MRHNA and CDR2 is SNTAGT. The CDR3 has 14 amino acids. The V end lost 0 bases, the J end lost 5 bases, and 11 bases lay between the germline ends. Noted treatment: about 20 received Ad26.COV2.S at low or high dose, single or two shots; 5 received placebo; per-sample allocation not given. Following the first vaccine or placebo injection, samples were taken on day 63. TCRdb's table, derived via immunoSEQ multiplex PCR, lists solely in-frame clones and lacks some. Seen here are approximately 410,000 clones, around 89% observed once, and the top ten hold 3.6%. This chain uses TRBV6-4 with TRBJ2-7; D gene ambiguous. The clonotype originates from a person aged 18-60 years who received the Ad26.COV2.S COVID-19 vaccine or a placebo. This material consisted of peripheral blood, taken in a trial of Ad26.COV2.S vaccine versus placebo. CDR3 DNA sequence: TGTGCCAGCAGTGACTCGAGGTTTCAGAACGAGCAGTACTTC. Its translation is CASSDSRFQNEQYF.